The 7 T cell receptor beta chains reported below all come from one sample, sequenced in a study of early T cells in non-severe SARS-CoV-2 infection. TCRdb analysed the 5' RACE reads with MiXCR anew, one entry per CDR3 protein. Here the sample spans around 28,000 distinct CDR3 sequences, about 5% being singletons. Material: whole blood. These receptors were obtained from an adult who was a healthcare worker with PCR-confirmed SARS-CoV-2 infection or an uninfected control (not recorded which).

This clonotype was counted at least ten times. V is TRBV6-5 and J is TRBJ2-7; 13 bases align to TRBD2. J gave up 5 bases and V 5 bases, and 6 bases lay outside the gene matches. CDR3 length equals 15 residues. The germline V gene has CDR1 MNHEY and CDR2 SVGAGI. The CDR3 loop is CASSAQLAGGDEQYF. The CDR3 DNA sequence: TGTGCCAGCAGTGCCCAACTAGCGGGAGGGGACGAGCAGTACTTC.

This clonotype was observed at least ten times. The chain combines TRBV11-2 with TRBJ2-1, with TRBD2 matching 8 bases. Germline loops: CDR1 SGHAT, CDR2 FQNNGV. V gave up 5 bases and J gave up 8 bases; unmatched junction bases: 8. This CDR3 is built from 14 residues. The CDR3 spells CASSPLSGADEQFF. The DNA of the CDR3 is TGTGCCAGCAGCCCACTTAGCGGGGCGGATGAGCAGTTCTTC.

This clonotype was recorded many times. The CDR3 DNA is TGTGCCAGCAGCCGCGCGATGACAGGCTACGAGCAGTACTTC. Its translation is CASSRAMTGYEQYF. The chain joins TRBV11-1 to TRBJ2-7; D perhaps matches TRBD1 (6 bases). V shed 5 bases and J shed 3 bases, with 14 bases lying between them. The CDR3 runs 14 residues. The germline V gene has CDR1 SGHAT and CDR2 FQDESV (reference sequence).

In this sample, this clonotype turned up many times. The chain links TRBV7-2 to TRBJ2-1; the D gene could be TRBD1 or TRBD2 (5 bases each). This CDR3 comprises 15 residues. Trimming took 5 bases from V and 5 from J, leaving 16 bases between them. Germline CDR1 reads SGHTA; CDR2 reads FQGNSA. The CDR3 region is CASSPPRGAHNEQFF. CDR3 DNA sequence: TGTGCCAGCAGCCCCCCACGAGGGGCGCACAATGAGCAGTTCTTC. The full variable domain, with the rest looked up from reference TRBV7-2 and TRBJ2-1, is GAGVSQSPSNKVTEKGKDVELRCDPISGHTALYWYRQSLGQGLEFLIYFQGNSAPDKSGLPSDRFSAERTGGSVSTLTIQRTQQEDSAVYLCASSPPRGAHNEQFFGPGTRLTVL.

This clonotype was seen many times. DNA for the CDR3: TGCAGTGCTAGTCTCGGGACTCGGAACAATGAGCAGTTCTTC. Amino acids: CSASLGTRNNEQFF. The chain joins TRBV20-1 to TRBJ2-1, with D perhaps matching TRBD2 (6 bases). V was trimmed by 3 bases and J by 5 bases, leaving 14 bases between them. The CDR3 spans 14 residues. Germline values: CDR1 DFQATT, CDR2 SNEGSKA (reference sequence).

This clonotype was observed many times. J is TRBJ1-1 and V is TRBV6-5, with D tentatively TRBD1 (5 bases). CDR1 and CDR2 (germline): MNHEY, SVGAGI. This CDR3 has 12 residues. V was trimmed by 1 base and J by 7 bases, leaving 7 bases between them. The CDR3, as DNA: TGTGCCAGCAGTTACTGGGACGGTGAAGCTTTCTTT. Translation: CASSYWDGEAFF.

CDR3 bases: TGCAGTGCTAGGACTTACAATGAGCAGTTCTTC. This encodes CSARTYNEQFF. The chain uses TRBV20-1 and TRBJ2-1; no clear D. The CDR3 length is 11 residues. V shed 3 bases and J shed 4 bases, with 4 bases lying between them. Germline loops: CDR1 DFQATT, CDR2 SNEGSKA (reference sequence).